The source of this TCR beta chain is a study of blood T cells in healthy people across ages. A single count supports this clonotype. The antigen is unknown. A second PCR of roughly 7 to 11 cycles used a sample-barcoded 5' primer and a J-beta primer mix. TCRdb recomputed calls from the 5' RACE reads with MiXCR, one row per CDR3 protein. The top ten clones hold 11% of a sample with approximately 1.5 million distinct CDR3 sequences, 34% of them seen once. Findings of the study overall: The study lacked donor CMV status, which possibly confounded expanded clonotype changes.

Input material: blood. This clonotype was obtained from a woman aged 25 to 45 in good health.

The CDR3 bases are TGCAGTGCTAGAGAGCAGGGGGCTTGGACTGAAGCTTTCTTT. It is translated as CSAREQGAWTEAFF. This chain uses TRBV20-1 with TRBJ1-1, with 8 bases lining up with TRBD1. After removal of 0 bases from V and 5 bases from J, the junction contained 5 bases not matched to a gene. The CDR3 sequence is 14 residues long. Germline V CDR1 and CDR2: DFQATT, SNEGSKA (reference sequence).